This passage covers 7 T cell receptor beta chains from one sample sequenced in a study of cytomegalovirus exposure and HLA in healthy donors. PCR employed 60 Vbeta and 13 Jbeta primers. The method was immunoSEQ multiplex PCR; TCRdb's version includes in-frame clones alone and lacks a portion of them. The sample includes 90,000 to 140,000 clones, 75% of them seen just once. The sample consisted of PBMCs. Every receptor here comes from a middle-aged man in good health and CMV-seronegative.

This clone was seen only a few times. The rearrangement links TRBV19 to TRBJ1-3; D may be TRBD1 (5 bases). V was trimmed by 10 bases and J by 0 bases, leaving 19 bases between them. The CDR3 is made up of 16 amino acids. Germline CDR1 and CDR2: LNHDA and SQIVND (reference sequence). The CDR3 coding sequence is TGTGCCACCAAAGACGGGCAGGGCTACTCTGGAAACACCATATATTTT. Translation gives CATKDGQGYSGNTIYF.

This chain uses TRBV18 with TRBJ2-7; tentative D call: TRBD1 (6 bases). This CDR3 is built from 14 residues. V was cut by 2 bases and J by 6 bases, with 14 bases left in between. Germline values: CDR1 KGHSH, CDR2 LQKENI. In DNA form, the CDR3 reads TGTGCCAGCTCACCAGCAGGGGAAACCGTCGAGCAGTACTTC. This codes for CASSPAGETVEQYF.

The chain employs TRBV5-1 and TRBJ1-2; possibly TRBD1 for D (5 bases). Trimming took off 4 bases at V and 4 bases at J, with 14 bases between the two ends. The CDR3 covers 14 residues. Germline loops: CDR1 SGHRS, CDR2 YFSETQ. CDR3 nucleotides: TGCGCCAGCAGCCCTGGGGCAGGGCTCTATGGCTACACCTTC. Translated, it gives CASSPGAGLYGYTF.

The chain combines TRBV13 with TRBJ2-3, with 11 bases aligning to TRBD2. Germline CDR1 and CDR2: PRHDT and FYEKMQ (reference sequence). There are 16 residues in the CDR3. The trim removed 3 bases at V and 3 bases at J, leaving 5 bases unmatched. The CDR3 nucleotides read TGTGCCAGCAGCTTGGGGACTAGCGGAACAACAGATACGCAGTATTTT. Translating it yields CASSLGTSGTTDTQYF.

This clone was observed a few times. V gene TRBV11-3 combines with J gene TRBJ2-7; D is ambiguous. Germline lookup yields CDR1 SGHNT and CDR2 YENEEA. This CDR3 region has 12 residues. With 8 bases removed from V and 2 bases from J, the gap between germline ends came to 10 bases. CDR3 in amino acids: CASGHFTYEQYF. The CDR3 DNA is TGTGCCAGCGGGCATTTTACCTACGAGCAGTACTTC.

This sequence joins TRBV15 and TRBJ2-7; D gene unclear. The CDR3 spans 12 residues. CDR1 LNHNV and CDR2 YYDKDF come from the germline V gene (reference sequence). Trimming left V 0 bases short and J 4 bases short, with 4 bases between. CDR3 sequence reads: CATSRDRYEQYF. The CDR3 coding sequence is TGTGCCACCAGCAGAGATCGGTACGAGCAGTACTTC.

This clone is a singleton in its sample. V gene TRBV6-5 combines with J gene TRBJ2-7, with 7 bases aligning to TRBD1. This CDR3 is built from 14 residues. Germline CDR1 MNHEY, CDR2 SVGAGI. V lost 5 bases, J lost 6 bases, and 10 bases stayed unmatched. CDR3 coding DNA: TGTGCCAGCAGTCCGACGAGGGGGCCGGGCGAGCAGTACTTC. This sequence encodes CASSPTRGPGEQYF.